What follows describes a single TCR beta chain. Its antigen is unknown. The treatment is: randomized to nivolumab then ipilimumab (arm A) or the reverse (arm B). These data belong to a study of sequential checkpoint blockade in melanoma. Study context: Patients were randomized 1:1 to nivolumab-then-ipilimumab or ipilimumab-then-nivolumab first-line. TCRbeta immunosequencing was performed on DNA from 91 pretreatment melanoma tumor samples.

The assay was immunoSEQ multiplex PCR, and TCRdb's table has in-frame clones only and misses some. This table holds roughly 9,300 clones, about 26% found once. CDR3 length: 16 residues. Germline V gene sequence: CDR1 SGHRS, CDR2 YFSETQ. Trimming took 3 bases from V and 0 from J, leaving 15 bases between them. Points from the study as a whole: About 30 times likelier clinical benefit followed increased tumor T-cell fraction and clonality. Pretreatment TIL clonality tracked with response in the nivolumab-first arm.

This receptor was taken from a human donor with melanoma. The V gene is TRBV5-1, the J gene TRBJ1-2, with TRBD1 as a possible D gene (5 bases). The sequences come from tumor tissue (inferred from file names), collected from a patient given nivolumab and ipilimumab in sequence. The CDR3 is CASSSGGELANYGYTF. CDR3 sequence (DNA): TGCGCCAGCAGCTCTGGGGGGGAGTTAGCTAACTATGGCTACACCTTC. Supplemented by reference TRBV5-1 and TRBJ1-2, the full variable domain reads KAGVTQTPRYLIKTRGQQVTLSCSPISGHRSVSWYQQTPGQGLQFLFEYFSETQRNKGNFPGRFSGRQFSNSRSEMNVSTLELGDSALYLCASSSGGELANYGYTFGSGTRLTVV.